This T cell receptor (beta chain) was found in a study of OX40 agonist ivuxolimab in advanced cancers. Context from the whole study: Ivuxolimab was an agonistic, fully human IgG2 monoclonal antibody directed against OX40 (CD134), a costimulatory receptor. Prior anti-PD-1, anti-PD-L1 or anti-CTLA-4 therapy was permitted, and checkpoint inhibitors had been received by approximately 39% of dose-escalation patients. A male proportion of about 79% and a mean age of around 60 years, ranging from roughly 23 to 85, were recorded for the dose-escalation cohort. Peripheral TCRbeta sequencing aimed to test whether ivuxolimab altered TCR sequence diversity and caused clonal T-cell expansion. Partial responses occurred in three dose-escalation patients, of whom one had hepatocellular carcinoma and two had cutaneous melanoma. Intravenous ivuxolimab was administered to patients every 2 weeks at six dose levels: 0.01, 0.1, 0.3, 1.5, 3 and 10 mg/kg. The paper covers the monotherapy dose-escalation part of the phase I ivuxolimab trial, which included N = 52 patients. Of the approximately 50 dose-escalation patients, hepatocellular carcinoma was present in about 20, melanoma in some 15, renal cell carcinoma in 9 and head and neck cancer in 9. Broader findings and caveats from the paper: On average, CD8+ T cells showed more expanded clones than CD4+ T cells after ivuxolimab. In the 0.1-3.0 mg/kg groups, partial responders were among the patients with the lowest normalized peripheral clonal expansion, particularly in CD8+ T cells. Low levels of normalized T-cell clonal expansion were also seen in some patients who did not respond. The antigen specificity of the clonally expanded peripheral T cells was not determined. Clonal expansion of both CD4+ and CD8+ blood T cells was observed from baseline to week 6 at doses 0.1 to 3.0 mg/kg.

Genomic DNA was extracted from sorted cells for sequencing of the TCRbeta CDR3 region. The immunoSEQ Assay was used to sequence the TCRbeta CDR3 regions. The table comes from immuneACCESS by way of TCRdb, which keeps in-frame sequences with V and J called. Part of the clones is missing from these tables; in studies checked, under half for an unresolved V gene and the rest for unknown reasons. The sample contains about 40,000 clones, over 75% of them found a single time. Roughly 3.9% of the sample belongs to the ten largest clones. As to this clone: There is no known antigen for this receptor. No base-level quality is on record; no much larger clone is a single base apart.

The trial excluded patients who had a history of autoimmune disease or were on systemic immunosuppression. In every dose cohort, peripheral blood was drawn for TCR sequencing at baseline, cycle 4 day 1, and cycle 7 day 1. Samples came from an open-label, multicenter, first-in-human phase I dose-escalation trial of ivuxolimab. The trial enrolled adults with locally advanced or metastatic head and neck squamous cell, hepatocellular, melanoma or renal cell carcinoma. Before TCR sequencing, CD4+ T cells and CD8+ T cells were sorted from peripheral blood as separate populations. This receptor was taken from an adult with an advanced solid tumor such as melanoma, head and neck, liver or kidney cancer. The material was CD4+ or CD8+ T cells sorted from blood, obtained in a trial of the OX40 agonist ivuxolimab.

The DNA reads TGTGCCAGCAGTTTATTTAATTGGGGGGGGGAGCAGTACTTC. Its protein reads: CASSLFNWGGEQYF. Recombination linked TRBV27 to TRBJ2-7, with TRBD2 identical over 7 junction bases. V has 1 base trimmed and J has 7 bases trimmed; junction bases matching no gene number 7. Its CDR3 holds 14 amino acids, cysteine through phenylalanine. Of all the DNA, just the CDR3 is kept, 42 bases in frame from base 1. As encoded in the germline V gene (reference sequence), CDR1 is MNHEY while CDR2 is SMNVEV.